One and the same sample provided the 10 T cell receptor beta chains below, sequenced in a study of Ad26.COV2.S vaccination and SARS-CoV-2 variants. Treatment denoted: 15 to 20 received Ad26.COV2.S at low or high dose, single or two shots; 5 received placebo; per-sample allocation not given. The samples date from day 63 after the first vaccine or placebo injection. Measured with immunoSEQ multiplex PCR; TCRdb has only the in-frame clones, and not every one. The sample includes some 340,000 clones, around 84% of them seen just once. Sample: peripheral blood, taken in a trial of Ad26.COV2.S vaccine versus placebo. The receptors shown here come from a person aged 18-65 years who received the Ad26.COV2.S COVID-19 vaccine or a placebo.

Sample share makes this clone medium-sized. The CDR3 loop is CASSQVDMGLVNTEAFF. Written as DNA, the CDR3 is TGCGCCAGCAGCCAAGTGGACATGGGATTAGTGAACACTGAAGCTTTCTTT. V is TRBV4-1 and J is TRBJ1-1; the D gene is possibly TRBD1 (5 bases). The V end was cut by 1 base, the J end by 0 bases, with 15 bases between. CDR1 MGHRA and CDR2 YSYEKL come from the germline V gene. This CDR3 is 17 amino acids long.

V is TRBV18 and J is TRBJ2-1, with 10 bases identical to TRBD2. The V gene end was trimmed by 1 base and the J gene end by 5 bases; junction bases not matched to a gene: 8. The CDR3 is 17 amino acids. CDR1 and CDR2 from the germline V gene are KGHSH and LQKENI. The DNA of the CDR3 is TGTGCCAGCTCACCACGCCTTAGCGGGGGGAAGAACAATGAGCAGTTCTTC. Its translation: CASSPRLSGGKNNEQFF.

This clone has more than one count but fewer than ten. The chain couples TRBV5-1 to TRBJ1-6; a weak D match, TRBD1 (6 bases). Germline CDR1 SGHRS, CDR2 YFSETQ. V lost 0 bases and J lost 7, with 11 bases in between. The CDR3 has 15 residues. As DNA, the CDR3 is TGCGCCAGCAGCTTGGAGGGGGGAACAAATTCACCCCTCCACTTT. Its translation is CASSLEGGTNSPLHF.

V usage is TRBV7-2 and J usage is TRBJ2-1; the D is unclear. CDR3 length: 15 amino acids. Germline V gene sequence: CDR1 SGHTA, CDR2 FQGNSA. Trimming took off 8 bases at V and 4 bases at J, with 18 bases between the two ends. As DNA, the CDR3 is TGTGCCAGCTCCCGAAGCCGTGACCCTTACAATGAGCAGTTCTTC. It codes for CASSRSRDPYNEQFF.

The chain is built from TRBV11-3 and TRBJ2-2, with 12 bases identical to TRBD1. There are 16 residues in the CDR3. Looked up from germline, CDR1 is SGHNT and CDR2 is YENEEA. The V and J ends lost 5 bases and 4 bases, in that order; junction bases with no gene match: 5. As DNA, the CDR3 is TGTGCCAGCAGCACGGGGGGACAGGGGGCCACCGGGGAGCTGTTTTTT. Translation gives CASSTGGQGATGELFF.

The chain joins TRBV2 to TRBJ1-1; D unresolved. Trimming shortened V by 3 bases and J by 0 bases, and 2 bases separated the two germline ends. Looked up from germline, CDR1 is SNHLY and CDR2 is FYNNEI. CDR3 length: 12 residues. Here the CDR3 reads CASSEVNTEAFF. CDR3 bases: TGTGCCAGCAGTGAGGTGAACACTGAAGCTTTCTTT.

The CDR3 nucleotides are TGTGCCAGCAGGATGCCGACAGGGAACACTGAAGCTTTCTTT. It codes for CASRMPTGNTEAFF. The chain has TRBV6-5 and TRBJ1-1, with TRBD1 as a possible D gene (6 bases). Germline V CDR1 and CDR2: MNHEY, SVGAGI. The V end was cut by 6 bases, the J end by 1 base, with 12 bases between. CDR3 length: 14 residues.

The V gene is TRBV6-1, the J gene TRBJ1-5; no clear D. This CDR3 has 15 amino acids. The germline CDR1 and CDR2 sequences are MNHNS and SASEGT. V was trimmed by 0 bases and J by 6 bases, leaving 12 bases between them. The CDR3 region is CASSEATLRGQPQHF. The CDR3 nucleotides read TGTGCCAGCAGTGAAGCTACACTCCGGGGTCAGCCCCAGCATTTT.

This clone was seen once. The genes are TRBV10-3 and TRBJ1-5; TRBD1 matches at 9 bases. The trim removed 10 bases at V and 1 base at J, leaving 8 bases unmatched. The length of the CDR3 is 15 residues. Germline V gene data show CDR1 as ENHRY and CDR2 as SYGVKD. The CDR3 coding sequence is TGTGCCACTCCGGACAGGGGAGGCAGCAATCAGCCCCAGCATTTT. This encodes CATPDRGGSNQPQHF.

This clone is a singleton in its sample. The chain carries TRBV30 and TRBJ1-2; 7 positions match TRBD1. This CDR3 contains 13 residues. Trimming at V came to 1 base and at J to 1 base, leaving 0 bases not matched to a gene. Looked up from germline, CDR1 is GTSNPN and CDR2 is SVGIG (reference sequence). The CDR3 loop reads CAWSGQGNYGYTF. CDR3 sequence (DNA): TGTGCCTGGAGTGGACAGGGTAACTATGGCTACACCTTC.